In this sample, the clone carrying this T cell receptor beta chain turned up a few times. This CDR3 region has 14 residues. Germline CDR1 SGHVS, CDR2 FNYEAQ. Trimming pared 8 bases from V and 0 bases from J, leaving 14 bases between. MiXCR, run by TCRdb on the RT-PCR reads, gives a single entry per CDR3 protein. This table holds about 700,000 distinct CDR3 sequences, 13% to 15% found once. The sequence was obtained from a female donor in good health, serving as a healthy control. Sequencing was carried out using memory CD4+ T cells from blood. The V and J genes are TRBV7-6 and TRBJ2-7, with D maybe TRBD1 (6 bases). In DNA form, the CDR3 reads TGTGCCAGCCGCCCCGGACAGAACTCCTACGAGCAGTACTTC. This codes for CASRPGQNSYEQYF.